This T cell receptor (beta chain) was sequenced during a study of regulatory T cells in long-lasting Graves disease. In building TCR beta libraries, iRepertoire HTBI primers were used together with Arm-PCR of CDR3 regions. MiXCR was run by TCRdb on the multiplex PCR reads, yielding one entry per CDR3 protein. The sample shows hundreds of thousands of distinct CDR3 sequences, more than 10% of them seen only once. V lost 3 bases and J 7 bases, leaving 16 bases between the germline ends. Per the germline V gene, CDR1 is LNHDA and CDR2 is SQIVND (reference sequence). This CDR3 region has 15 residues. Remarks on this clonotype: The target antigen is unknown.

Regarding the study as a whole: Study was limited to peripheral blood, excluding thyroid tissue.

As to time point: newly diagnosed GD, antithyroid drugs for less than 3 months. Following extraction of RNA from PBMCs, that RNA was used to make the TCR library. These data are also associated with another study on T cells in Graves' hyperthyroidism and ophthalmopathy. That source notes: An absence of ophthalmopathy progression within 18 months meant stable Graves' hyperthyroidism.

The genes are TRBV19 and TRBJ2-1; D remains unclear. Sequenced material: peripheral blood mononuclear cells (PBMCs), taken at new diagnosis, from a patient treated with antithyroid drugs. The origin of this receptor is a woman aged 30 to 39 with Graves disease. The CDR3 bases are TGTGCCAGTAGTATTTTGGCTAGGCGTAGTAATGAGCAGTTCTTC. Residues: CASSILARRSNEQFF.